The rows below give T cell receptor beta chains drawn from one sample of a study of CD8+CD57+ T cells in acquired aplastic anemia. TCRdb called the reads again in MiXCR, with one record for every CDR3 protein. The data hold under 150,000 distinct CDR3 sequences, with 41% observed a single time. The source material was sorted CD4+, CD8+, or CD8+CD57+ T cells (not recorded which) from PBMCs. These receptors all come from a human donor in good health, serving as a control. The CDR3 runs from the conserved cysteine through the conserved F or W. A D gene is named only where the DNA matches it firmly. Clone size is shown for a subset of rows, as once, few, many or a class of expanded clone.

>TRBJ2-2|many|TRBD1|TRBV5-1
CASSPGQGNTGELFF
TGCGCCAGCAGTCCAGGACAGGGGAACACCGGGGAGCTGTTTTTT
>TRBJ2-7|.|.|TRBV20-1
CSARDSVVTYERYF
TGCAGTGCTAGAGACAGCGTGGTCACCTACGAGCGGTACTTC
>TRBJ2-3|.|.|TRBV19
CASGQSGLDTQYF
TGTGCCAGTGGACAGAGCGGGTTAGATACGCAGTATTTT
>TRBJ2-3|many|.|TRBV11-3
CASSGARGPDTQYF
TGTGCCAGCAGCGGCGCGAGGGGTCCAGATACGCAGTATTTT
>TRBJ2-7|many|.|TRBV6-5
CASSRDKDYEQYF
TGTGCCAGCAGCCGGGACAAGGACTACGAGCAGTACTTC
>TRBJ2-3|.|.|TRBV10-2
CASSYGADTQYF
TGCGCCAGCAGTTATGGGGCAGATACGCAGTATTTT
>TRBJ2-6|many|.|TRBV28
CASTQPGANVLTF
TGTGCCAGCACCCAACCCGGGGCCAACGTCCTGACTTTC
>TRBJ2-3|.|TRBD1|TRBV5-5
CASSTDRGTDTQYF
TGTGCCAGCAGCACAGACAGGGGCACAGATACGCAGTATTTT
>TRBJ1-2|.|TRBD1|TRBV29-1
CSVGTGYNYGYTF
TGCAGCGTTGGGACAGGGTACAACTATGGCTACACCTTC
>TRBJ1-4|.|TRBD1|TRBV10-3
CAISRGLGTNEKLFF
TGTGCCATCAGCAGGGGGTTAGGGACTAATGAAAAACTGTTTTTT
>TRBJ2-3|many|TRBD1|TRBV30
CAWGQGHTDTQYF
TGTGCCTGGGGACAGGGGCACACAGATACGCAGTATTTT
>TRBJ2-1|.|.|TRBV7-9
CASSRDGGYEQFF
TGTGCCAGCAGCAGGGACGGAGGATATGAGCAGTTCTTC
>TRBJ2-6|once|.|TRBV29-1
CSVEEYAGANVLTF
TGCAGCGTTGAGGAGTATGCAGGGGCCAACGTCCTGACTTTC
>TRBJ1-4|.|TRBD1|TRBV10-2
CASAEDRGVVKLFF
TGCGCCAGCGCCGAGGACAGGGGGGTCGTAAAACTGTTTTTT
>TRBJ1-2|many|.|TRBV6-2/TRBV6-3
CASRIFSGGYDYTF
TGTGCCAGCAGAATTTTTTCGGGAGGATATGACTACACCTTC
>TRBJ1-2|.|.|TRBV19
CASSIFRGDTNYGYTF
TGTGCCAGTAGTATATTTCGCGGGGATACTAACTATGGCTACACCTTC
>TRBJ1-6|many|.|TRBV20-1
CSARDSGAISYNSPLHF
TGCAGTGCTAGAGATTCAGGGGCCATCTCCTATAATTCACCCCTCCACTTT